This is a list of T cell receptor beta chains from one sample in a study of OX40 agonist ivuxolimab in advanced cancers. Here immunoSEQ multiplex PCR was the method, and the copy in TCRdb shows in-frame clones only, minus some. This table has under 45,000 clones, 80% to 90% appearing once. The material sequenced was CD4+ or CD8+ T cells sorted from blood, taken in a trial of the OX40 agonist ivuxolimab. The receptors derive from an adult with an advanced solid tumor such as melanoma, head and neck, liver or kidney cancer. Both conserved end residues are part of each CDR3. The D gene is left open where the match is weak. Size is omitted from some rows. Given values are once, few, many or a class for expanded clones.

d_gene	v_gene	abundance	len	j_gene	CDR3nt	CDR3aa
TRBD2	TRBV7-9	-	15	TRBJ2-1	TGTGCCAGCAGCCCGACACTAGCGGGCCACAATGAGCAGTTCTTC	CASSPTLAGHNEQFF
-	TRBV10-2	-	14	TRBJ1-2	TGCGCCAGCAGCCCCTGGGACACCGAACAAGGCTACACCTTC	CASSPWDTEQGYTF
-	TRBV5-4	-	14	TRBJ2-4	TGTGCCAGCAGCTCGGACCTACGGAGGGACATTCAGTACTTC	CASSSDLRRDIQYF
-	TRBV9	-	14	TRBJ2-2	TGTGCCAGCAGCGTTCGCGGGGACCGGGGGGAGCTGTTTTTT	CASSVRGDRGELFF
-	TRBV27	-	13	TRBJ1-4	TGTGCCAGCGGGACGGGGGGAAGTGAAAAACTGTTTTTT	CASGTGGSEKLFF
TRBD1	TRBV19	-	13	TRBJ1-1	TGTGCCAGTAGCCTGACAGGGGACACTGAAGCTTTCTTT	CASSLTGDTEAFF
-	TRBV5-4	once	15	TRBJ1-1	TGTGCCAGCAGCTCAGGGCGGGAGGAGAACACTGAAGCTTTCTTT	CASSSGREENTEAFF
-	TRBV11-2	-	14	TRBJ1-2	TGTGCCAGCAGCTTAGGCCCGGGCAACTATGGCTACACCTTC	CASSLGPGNYGYTF
TRBD1	TRBV4-2	-	13	TRBJ2-7	TGTGCCAGCAGCCAAAGGGACAGGGTCGAGCAGTACTTC	CASSQRDRVEQYF
-	TRBV4-2	-	13	TRBJ2-7	TGTGCCAGCAGCCAAGGTGTGTCCTACGAGCAGTACTTC	CASSQGVSYEQYF
TRBD2	TRBV10-2	-	17	TRBJ2-1	TGCGCCACCCGCGGCGGGAGGGCCTTCTTAGGAGTCAATGAGCAGTTCTTC	CATRGGRAFLGVNEQFF
TRBD2	TRBV5-1	-	15	TRBJ2-1	TGCGCCAGCAGCTTGGGGACTAGTAACTACAATGAGCAGTTCTTC	CASSLGTSNYNEQFF